This paragraph covers one T cell receptor (beta chain) sequence. This clone's antigen is unknown. Nothing much larger sits one base from this clone, and base qualities are not available. Each depressed patient was matched pairwise with a non-depressed control on sex, age, current smoking status and body mass index. European descent was reported for all participants. A DSM-IV diagnosis of major depressive disorder and a Hamilton Rating Scale for Depression score of at least 18 were present in all patients. Before enrollment, patients had taken no psychiatric medication, antidepressants included, for at least 8 weeks. Among patients, depression severity was moderate to severe. Major medical conditions, Axis I/II comorbidities, regular medication or illicit drug use, and drinking over 100 g alcohol a week were all grounds for excluding any participant. From each participant, about 32 ml of peripheral blood was collected into EDTA tubes. CD4+ T cells were purified from thawed PBMCs by magnetic negative selection with the BD IMag Human CD4 T Lymphocyte Enrichment Set. The CD4+ enrichment method typically yielded around 94% purity as confirmed by flow cytometry. A subgroup of a few case-control pairs, chosen blind to the chemokine receptor expression and flow-cytometric repertoire skewing results, underwent TCRbeta sequencing. All blood samples were drawn in the morning at 8:00 a.m., and PBMCs were separated by Ficoll-Hypaque gradient centrifugation. Until being assayed, PBMCs were kept in liquid nitrogen after cryopreservation by gradual cooling to -80 degrees C.

The sample is drawn from a study of untreated major depressive disorder (dated by TCRdb to 2016 to 2018). At the level of the whole study: This cross-sectional case-control study compared T cell phenotype and TCR repertoire between antidepressant-free major depressive disorder patients and individually matched non-depressed controls. Overall results and qualifications from the work: Strict matching and exclusion criteria produced a comparatively small study sample, limiting generalizability of findings. The sequencing comparisons used one-tailed planned tests on only three preselected Vbeta families.

The Qiagen DNeasy Blood and Tissue Kit was used to extract total genomic DNA from the purified CD4+ T cells. Amplification and sequencing of the TCRbeta CDR3 region, as defined according to IMGT, were carried out with immunoSEQ immunosequencing protocols. The authors' analysis ran thus. Preprocessing of raw sequence data for PCR and sequencing error correction was performed by the immunoSEQ service. The sequence data were loaded into the immunoSEQ Analyzer and then analyzed further using VDJtools v1.0.7. The paired Wilcoxon signed-rank test was applied to assess differences between patients and controls. The table comes from immuneACCESS by way of TCRdb, which keeps in-frame sequences with V and J called. Part of the clones is missing from these tables; in studies checked, under half for an unresolved V gene and the rest for unknown reasons. V and J calls and clone size are copied from that table; D and trimming were computed from the DNA. Present in this sample are roughly 14,000 clones, about nine tenths of which were seen just once. About 0.82% of the sample comes from the top ten.

This clonotype originated in a man aged 25-40 years with major depressive disorder. Sequencing was done on a sample of CD4+ T cells from PBMCs.

The CDR3 reads as follows: CASSSGGAGRPYEQYF. In nucleotides, the sequence is TGTGCCAGCAGTTCCGGGGGGGCAGGTCGACCCTACGAGCAGTACTTC. The receptor chain draws on TRBV6-5 and TRBJ2-7; TRBD2 lines up with 8 middle nucleotides. V trim: 4 bases; J trim: 2 bases; unmatched bases: 10. From the germline V gene, CDR1 is MNHEY and CDR2 is SVGAGI. Reading from cysteine to phenylalanine, the CDR3 counts 16 amino acids. The entry retains the CDR3 DNA only, 48 bases that are in frame from base 1.